The 6 T cell receptor beta chains below were found in one sample sequenced in a study of blood T cell repertoires in COVID-19. Using immunoSEQ multiplex PCR, the repertoire was profiled, and TCRdb retains in-frame clones only, with some absent. The sample holds just over 650,000 clones, over 80% seen once. Sequencing was done on a sample of peripheral blood. These TCRs come from a woman under 30 with acute or convalescent COVID-19.

With respect to this clone: It is unclear where the CDR3 begins or ends on the DNA, so no DNA is shown, and the CDR3 is as TCRdb lists it. V is TRBV21-1 and J is TRBJ2-7; whether TRBD2, the table's D call, matches the DNA was not checked. TRBV21-1 is flagged as a pseudogene. The CDR3 is 14 amino acids long, termini counted. CDR3 amino acids: CASSKKNYLCEQYF.

The chain couples TRBV24-1 to TRBJ2-1; 10 positions agree with TRBD2. In germline, CDR1 is KGHDR, CDR2 SFDVKD. With V trimmed by 1 base and J by 8 bases, 1 base remained unmatched. This CDR3 contains 14 residues. DNA of the CDR3: TGTGCCACCAGTGATTTAGGACTAGCGGATGAGCAGTTCTTC. This codes for CATSDLGLADEQFF.

The gene calls are TRBV9 and TRBJ1-2; D perhaps matches TRBD1 (5 bases). The CDR3 contains 14 residues. Trimming pared 0 bases from V and 6 bases from J, leaving 12 bases between. Germline lookup yields CDR1 SGDLS and CDR2 YYNGEE. The CDR3 is CASSVEQRGNGYTF. CDR3 coding DNA: TGTGCCAGCAGCGTAGAACAGCGGGGGAATGGCTACACCTTC. The full variable domain, with the rest looked up from reference TRBV9 and TRBJ1-2, is DSGVTQTPKHLITATGQRVTLRCSPRSGDLSVYWYQQSLDQGLQFLIQYYNGEERAKGNILERFSAQQFPDLHSELNLSSLELGDSALYFCASSVEQRGNGYTFGSGTRLTVV.

The chain carries TRBV5-1 and TRBJ1-4; D gene unclear. Trimming took off 1 base at V and 4 bases at J, with 5 bases between the two ends. The CDR3 length is 13 residues. From germline, CDR1 is SGHRS and CDR2 YFSETQ. CDR3 coding DNA: TGCGCCAGCAGCTTGCGGGTTAATGAAAAACTGTTTTTT. It specifies CASSLRVNEKLFF.

This clone was counted once. The chain has TRBV29-1 and TRBJ1-2; TRBD1 matches 9 bases. Germline trimming cut 4 bases from V and 1 base from J; bases unmatched to any gene: 7. Germline CDR1 and CDR2: SQVTM and ANQGSEA. This CDR3 is built from 15 residues. The CDR3 DNA sequence: TGCAGCGTTGGGGGGGGACAGGGACTTAACTATGGCTACACCTTC. Translation gives CSVGGGQGLNYGYTF.

The V gene is TRBV7-3, the J gene TRBJ2-5, with a tentative D call TRBD2 (5 bases). V was cut by 3 bases and J by 7 bases, with 9 bases left in between. The CDR3 totals 12 residues. CDR1 and CDR2 from the germline V gene are SGHTA and FQGTGA. The CDR3 loop is CASSLDGGTQYF. DNA of the CDR3: TGTGCCAGCAGCTTGGATGGAGGGACCCAGTACTTC.